This TCR beta chain came from a study of shared clonotypes between healthy human individuals (TCRdb year 2020). The study in broad terms: A couple of women and a few men aged 18 to 49 years were included in the cohort. For each donor, CD4 naive and CD4 memory were each run on three plates, CD8 naive on two plates, and CD8 memory on one plate. To estimate repertoire size and how much clonotype sharing occurs between individuals, the study deeply sequenced the blood TCR repertoires of a handful of healthy adults. To increase sequencing depth and limit assay-specific biases, TCR repertoire library preparation and sequencing were carried out by different laboratories using diverse techniques. Each donor's leukapheresis produced roughly between roughly 0.85 and 10 billion PBMCs.

Healthy HIV-negative adults with no recently reported acute infections or vaccinations were included as donors. All donors were Caucasian adults living in Nashville, Tennessee, USA. CD4+ T cells were enriched by magnetic negative selection, after which naive cells were positively selected on CD45RA and the negative fraction was taken as the memory subset. Blood was collected by leukapheresis, and PBMCs were isolated by Ficoll-Histopaque density gradient centrifugation and then cryopreserved in liquid nitrogen vapor phase. Analytical flow cytometry was used to check the purity and quantity of every magnetically sorted T cell population. Genomic DNA was isolated from each sorted fraction and quantified by UV absorbance on a Nanodrop 2000c. Concerning this clone itself: The specificity of this receptor is unknown. No much larger clone is present one base from it, and per-base qualities are unavailable.

Findings and caveats that apply to the study as a whole: Sampling was restricted to blood, and TCR repertoires in tissues likely differ from the TCR repertoires found in blood. Pairwise subsampling indicated that sequencing depth was expected to affect the degree of clonotype sharing among donors. The small number of donors limited the genetic and exposure-history diversity represented. Higher generation probabilities were observed for clonotypes shared by all four sorted-subset donors than for non-shared clonotypes. Sharing across several donors was observed for 4.5% to 6.5% of naive CD4, about 4% of naive CD8, 2.3% of memory CD4, and about 0.4% of memory CD8 clonotypes. Even with the large sequencing depth, rarefaction of the sorted-subset datasets indicated that sequencing was incomplete. Naive subsets generally had larger estimated clonotype richness than memory subsets did.

From cysteine to phenylalanine, the CDR3 is 13 amino acids long. Here the CDR3 DNA is all that survives: 39 bases in frame from base 1. CDR1 and CDR2 were assigned from the germline V gene as SNHLY and FYNNEI. V lost 7 bases and J lost 6 bases; the stretch between them is 15 bases long. Using the deep immunoSEQ assay, TCR CDR3 regions were amplified from genomic DNA by multiplex PCR. Extracted genomic DNA from each cell subset was distributed evenly across all wells of several immunoSEQ 96-well plates, and each plate was treated as a replicate. For sorted subsets, approximately 210 ng genomic DNA, equal to 30,000 to 35,000 T cell genomes, was loaded into each replicate PCR. The purified libraries were quantified using a Qubit 3.0 fluorometer, sized with a Bioanalyzer 2100, and then quantified again using the KAPA Library Quantification kit. Every immunoSEQ 96-well plate was sequenced on a dedicated single-read 150-cycle Illumina NextSeq 550 flow cell. The authors' analysis ran thus. Because only junctional sequences without quality scores were contained in the immunoSEQ output, filtering matching that applied to full-length reads could not be performed. Sequences were annotated with PyIR, a Python wrapper for IgBLAST v1.9, and V/J genes and CDR3 were assigned using IMGT germline references. Any read was removed if the V/J assignment was weak (E-value above 1e-6), the CDR3 was missing, or the read contained stop codons, out-of-frame junctions, or ambiguous translated residues. V3J clonotypes were defined by identical inferred V gene, J gene, and CDR3 amino acid sequence. The percentage overlap between two repertoires was calculated by dividing the number of shared unique clonotypes by the size of the smaller repertoire. Richness of each repertoire was evaluated using RTK rarefaction, the Chao1 estimator, and Recon v2.1 estimates of unobserved clonotypes. Generation probabilities for all TCRbeta clonotypes obtained by the gDNA method from a handful of donors were computed using OLGA. The source is immuneACCESS, and TCRdb retained only in-frame sequences with V and J called. Part of the clones is not carried over; for the studies checked, unresolved V genes explain less than half of this, and the remainder is unexplained. That table is the source of V, J and clone size, and D and trimming were worked out from the DNA. Here the sample has over a million clones; around 98.5% occur a single time. Of the sample, approximately 0.4% falls within the top ten clones.

The clonotype was recovered from a young man in good health. The rearrangement combines TRBV2 with TRBJ2-5; the D gene cannot be named for sure. Sequenced: naive CD4+ T cells sorted from blood. According to the study, the label for this sample's cell subset or site signals: CD45RA+ positively selected. The CDR3 corresponds to CASTDGGRQTQYF. The sequence in DNA is TGTGCCAGCACGGACGGCGGCCGACAGACCCAGTACTTC.